Listed below are T cell receptor beta chains from one sample, sequenced in a study of early T cells in non-severe SARS-CoV-2 infection. TCRdb re-analysed the 5' RACE reads in MiXCR, keeping a single row per CDR3 protein. The table records 80,000 or so distinct CDR3 sequences, roughly 6% of them present only once. Sequenced: whole blood. The receptors were sampled from an adult who was a healthcare worker with PCR-confirmed SARS-CoV-2 infection or an uninfected control (not recorded which). CDR3s include the opening cysteine and the closing phenylalanine or tryptophan. The D gene is left open where the match is weak. Expanded clones are given a class, and other clones once, few, many or no size at all.

few	TRBV3-1	17	.	TRBJ2-1	CASRTSMTGPRHNEQFF	TGTGCCAGCAGGACGTCCATGACGGGACCGCGCCACAATGAGCAGTTCTTC
many	TRBV18	14	TRBD1	TRBJ2-1	CASSLDRGQYEQFF	TGTGCCAGCTCCCTAGACAGGGGGCAGTATGAGCAGTTCTTC
few	TRBV12-3/TRBV12-4	15	TRBD2	TRBJ2-7	CASSFVAGRVNEQYF	TGTGCCAGCAGTTTCGTCGCAGGGAGGGTCAACGAGCAGTACTTC
few	TRBV29-1	12	.	TRBJ2-7	CSVAGDVYEQYF	TGCAGCGTTGCAGGGGACGTCTACGAGCAGTACTTC
many	TRBV10-3	14	.	TRBJ1-2	CAISEGTISDGYTF	TGTGCCATCAGTGAGGGAACTATAAGCGACGGCTACACCTTC
few	TRBV12-3/TRBV12-4	17	TRBD1	TRBJ1-4	CASILGTALATNEKLFF	TGTGCCAGCATCTTAGGGACAGCACTTGCAACTAATGAAAAACTGTTTTTT
few	TRBV6-5	15	TRBD1	TRBJ2-7	CASSYLQGAFDEQYF	TGTGCCAGCAGTTACTTACAGGGGGCGTTCGACGAGCAGTACTTC
.	TRBV28	15	.	TRBJ1-5	CASSLWGGGLQPQHF	TGTGCCAGCAGTTTATGGGGGGGCGGGCTTCAGCCCCAGCATTTT
many	TRBV19	16	.	TRBJ2-2	CASSIAGTANTGELFF	TGTGCCAGTAGTATAGCTGGGACGGCGAACACCGGGGAGCTGTTTTTT
many	TRBV20-1	14	TRBD1	TRBJ1-5	CSARQGLSNQPQHF	TGCAGTGCCAGACAGGGGTTAAGCAATCAGCCCCAGCATTTT
many	TRBV19	15	.	TRBJ1-5	CASSGYGFSNQPQHF	TGTGCCAGTAGTGGTTACGGGTTTAGCAATCAGCCCCAGCATTTT
many	TRBV20-1	15	.	TRBJ1-5	CSAREPQGNNQPQHF	TGCAGTGCTAGGGAACCCCAGGGAAATAATCAGCCCCAGCATTTT
many	TRBV10-3	18	TRBD2	TRBJ2-3	CAISGSTSGSDSQSTQYF	TGTGCCATCAGTGGATCGACTAGCGGGAGTGATAGTCAAAGTACGCAGTATTTT
many	TRBV28	16	.	TRBJ2-3	CASSPADSISTDTQYF	TGTGCCAGCAGTCCCGCCGACAGCATATCCACAGATACGCAGTATTTT
few	TRBV20-1	13	.	TRBJ2-1	CSATRGFYNEQFF	TGCAGTGCTACCCGGGGGTTCTACAATGAGCAGTTCTTC
many	TRBV7-9	12	.	TRBJ2-1	CASSTRFNEQFF	TGTGCCAGCAGCACTAGATTCAATGAGCAGTTCTTC
.	TRBV9	15	TRBD1	TRBJ2-4	CASSEGDRAENIQYF	TGTGCCAGCAGCGAGGGAGACAGGGCGGAAAACATTCAGTACTTC
.	TRBV12-5	15	TRBD1	TRBJ2-1	CASATGQGDYNEQFF	TGTGCTAGTGCCACCGGACAGGGCGATTACAATGAGCAGTTCTTC
many	TRBV6-1	15	.	TRBJ1-5	CASSDGDRLNQPQHF	TGTGCCAGCAGTGACGGAGACAGGCTCAATCAGCCCCAGCATTTT
.	TRBV2	14	TRBD1	TRBJ1-5	CASSVEGARQPQHF	TGTGCCAGCAGTGTAGAGGGGGCGCGACAGCCCCAGCATTTT
few	TRBV5-5	13	.	TRBJ1-1	CASSGDTNTEAFF	TGTGCCAGCTCCGGGGACACGAACACTGAAGCTTTCTTT
many	TRBV29-1	15	TRBD1	TRBJ2-7	CSVGPGTGLLGEQYF	TGCAGCGTTGGACCCGGGACAGGCCTTCTCGGCGAGCAGTACTTC
many	TRBV7-9	15	TRBD2	TRBJ2-7	CASSFLAGDSHEKYF	TGTGCCAGCAGCTTCCTAGCGGGAGACAGCCACGAGAAGTACTTC
few	TRBV4-2	15	TRBD1	TRBJ1-1	CASSSPGQGHTEAFF	TGTGCCAGCTCTAGCCCCGGACAGGGTCATACTGAAGCTTTCTTT
.	TRBV19	15	.	TRBJ2-1	CASSIVGQVYNEQFF	TGTGCCAGTAGTATAGTCGGGCAGGTTTACAATGAGCAGTTCTTC
few	TRBV9	14	.	TRBJ2-5	CASSVGGGRETQYF	TGTGCCAGCAGCGTAGGGGGGGGCCGAGAGACCCAGTACTTC
.	TRBV6-2/TRBV6-3	16	TRBD1	TRBJ2-1	CASRALLGQGGDEQFF	TGTGCCAGCAGAGCCCTGCTAGGACAGGGAGGCGATGAGCAGTTCTTC